This T cell receptor (beta chain) was documented in a study of blood T cell repertoires in COVID-19. Study in general: COVID-19 samples collected from the United States, Italy and Spain covered acute and convalescent phases. PBMCs, B-cell-depleted T cells, or T cells were the source of the cDNA or gDNA that made up the material.

How the authors handled the data: Estimated nucleated cell counts came from reference gene primer amplification. Sequenced by immunoSEQ multiplex PCR; TCRdb stores in-frame clones only, minus some. V and J calls and clone size are as listed in that table; D and trimming were resolved from the DNA. The repertoire holds about 200,000 clones, with roughly nine tenths as singletons. The CDR3 contains 14 residues. The V gene's germline CDR1 is MDHEN and CDR2 SYDVKM. J gave up 8 bases and V 6 bases, and 8 bases lay outside the gene matches. Sequencing was carried out using peripheral blood. This sequence joins TRBV28 and TRBJ2-1, with 9 positions matching TRBD1. This TCR came from a man aged 35 to 55 with acute or convalescent COVID-19. The CDR3 spells CASRLQGAMDEQFF. The CDR3 bases are TGTGCCAGCAGGTTACAGGGGGCCATGGATGAGCAGTTCTTC.